This T cell receptor (beta chain) originates from a study of regulatory and conventional T cells in RAG deficiency. The sorted conventional CD4+ T cells were CD25-low and CD127-high, with genomic DNA sequenced. This clone is a singleton in its sample. Its matching antigen is unknown. Findings and caveats of the study: Compared with controls, unique Treg TCR beta sequences dropped about 100-fold in Omenn syndrome and CID/AS. Omenn CD25-high CD127-low cells may be activated cells, not true Tregs.

This CDR3 is 14 amino acids long. V gave up 1 base and J gave up 5 bases, with 11 bases separating them. Germline V lookup: CDR1 KGHSH, CDR2 LQKENI. Sequenced by immunoSEQ multiplex PCR; TCRdb stores in-frame clones only, minus some. The table lists tens of thousands of clones, 70% to 90% of them singletons, with around 0.5% in the top ten. These data are also associated with another study on regulatory T cells. As that report states: Primers: 52 TRBV forward and 13 TRBJ reverse.

The chain is built from TRBV18 and TRBJ1-1; D is unresolved. Sequencing used CD4+ effector T cells sorted from blood. The sequence was collected from a human donor in good health. For the CDR3, the DNA is TGTGCCAGCTCACCACTCGGGTGGGAGACTGAAGCTTTCTTT. It encodes CASSPLGWETEAFF.